These 11 T cell receptor beta chains originate from one sample sequenced in a study of identical twins. One entry per CDR3 protein, called by TCRdb with MiXCR from the 5' RACE reads. The sample carries 270,000 or so distinct CDR3 sequences, roughly 8% recorded once. The same data also contributed to another study, on yellow fever vaccine responses in identical twins.

Input material: CD8+ T cells sorted from blood. All receptors derive from a woman aged 18-35 years in good health.

This clonotype was detected ten times or more. This chain's CDR3 is CASSFQGAHNEQFF. As DNA, the CDR3 is TGTGCCAGCAGTTTCCAGGGGGCCCACAATGAGCAGTTCTTC. The chain is built from TRBV27 and TRBJ2-1; TRBD1 matches at 8 bases. In germline, CDR1 is MNHEY, CDR2 SMNVEV (reference sequence). With 3 bases clipped from V and 5 bases from J, the junction kept 3 bases outside the gene matches. CDR3 length: 14 amino acids.

This clonotype was counted only a few times. This chain joins TRBV12-3 or TRBV12-4 and TRBJ2-7; D might be TRBD1 or TRBD2, each matching 5 bases. The CDR3 has 14 amino acids. Trimming removed 6 bases at V and 6 bases at J, with 18 bases between. CDR3 bases: TGTGCCAGCAGCCGTGGTGGGACGGCCTCCGAGCAGTACTTC. This translates into CASSRGGTASEQYF.

V and J are TRBV6-5 and TRBJ1-4; weak D call: TRBD1 (6 bases). V dropped 2 bases and J dropped 8 bases, with 12 bases sitting between them. The CDR3 is 14 amino acids. Germline V gene sequence: CDR1 MNHEY, CDR2 SVGAGI. Here the CDR3 DNA reads TGTGCCAGCAGTTACGGGGGGGCTTCGGAAAAACTGTTTTTT. It specifies CASSYGGASEKLFF.

This clonotype was counted ten times or more. The chain employs TRBV12-3 or TRBV12-4 and TRBJ2-5, with D uncertain. The CDR3 length is 13 residues. Trimming removed 6 bases from V and 0 bases from J, with 8 bases in between. The CDR3 DNA reads TGTGCCAGCAGCCTCCGGGACCAAGAGACCCAGTACTTC. This translates into CASSLRDQETQYF.

The rearrangement uses TRBV12-3 or TRBV12-4 and TRBJ2-2; D is ambiguous. CDR3 length: 16 residues. With 6 bases removed from V and 5 bases from J, the gap between germline ends came to 19 bases. CDR3: CASRPNPAPVTGELFF. CDR3 DNA sequence: TGTGCCAGCAGGCCAAACCCGGCCCCGGTAACCGGGGAGCTGTTTTTT.

This clonotype was found many times. The chain uses TRBV29-1 and TRBJ2-5; D perhaps matches TRBD2 (7 bases). The V end lost 6 bases, the J end lost 4 bases, and 12 bases lay between the germline ends. Looked up from germline, CDR1 is SQVTM and CDR2 is ANQGSEA. The CDR3 runs to 12 residues. The CDR3 region is CSVPGEGETQYF. CDR3 nucleotides: TGCAGCGTCCCAGGGGAGGGAGAGACCCAGTACTTC.

The rearrangement joins TRBV12-3 or TRBV12-4 to TRBJ2-7; D is unclear. The CDR3 runs to 14 residues. V lost 6 bases to trimming and J lost 3 bases, with 15 bases between them. The CDR3 here is CASSRPVGGYEQYF. DNA for the CDR3: TGTGCCAGCAGCCGACCCGTCGGCGGCTACGAGCAGTACTTC.

This clonotype was recorded many times. The chain has TRBV6-2 or TRBV6-3 and TRBJ2-1; TRBD2 matches at 9 bases. With V trimmed by 6 bases and J by 6 bases, 9 bases remained unmatched. The CDR3 is made up of 15 amino acids. Germline V CDR1 and CDR2: MNHEY, SVGEGT. CDR3 amino acids: CASSWTSDRPNEQFF. The CDR3, as DNA: TGTGCCAGCAGCTGGACTAGCGATCGCCCCAATGAGCAGTTCTTC.

The sample holds many counts of this clonotype. The chain is built from TRBV27 and TRBJ2-5; 8 bases are shared with TRBD1. From germline, CDR1 is MNHEY and CDR2 SMNVEV (reference sequence). Trimming removed 3 bases from V and 5 bases from J; junction bases left unmatched: 5. CDR3 size: 14 residues. The CDR3 region is CASSLTGDVETQYF. The CDR3 nucleotides read TGTGCCAGCAGTTTGACAGGGGACGTTGAGACCCAGTACTTC.

The table lists this clonotype with many counts. It may be a read error: a sequence one base away is much more abundant. The chain employs TRBV7-9 and TRBJ2-7; 11 bases are a match to TRBD2. The CDR3 is 14 amino acids. Per the germline V gene, CDR1 is SEHNR and CDR2 is FQNEAQ (reference sequence). V was pared by 5 bases and J by 1 base, with 1 base of the junction left unmatched. The CDR3 here is CASSPSGRSYEQYF. The DNA of the CDR3 is TGTGCCAGCAGCCCTAGCGGGAGGTCCTACGAGCAGTACTTC.

The chain carries TRBV11-2 and TRBJ2-7, with TRBD2 as a possible D gene (6 bases). This CDR3 has 15 amino acids. Germline V CDR1 and CDR2: SGHAT, FQNNGV. V lost 3 bases to trimming and J lost 6 bases, with 18 bases between them. CDR3 sequence (DNA): TGTGCCAGCAGCTTTAATCGGGACCCGGAGGGCGAGCAGTACTTC. This translates into CASSFNRDPEGEQYF.